This T cell receptor (beta chain) was observed in a study of tumor-infiltrating lymphocytes in primary liver carcinoma. DNA and RNA were both co-extracted from 20-30 mg of bulk tissue that had not been sorted. Patients in the cohort were treatment-naive and living with chronic HBV infection. A word on this clonotype: Its specificity is not known. Its ends do not fully match the called genes, so a read error is possible.

The researchers produced TCR beta cDNA from about 510 ng total RNA with a constant-region primer. Libraries for TCR beta were built through three nested multiplex PCR rounds, which together made up a slightly modified ARM-PCR procedure. The opening two PCR rounds, approximately 10 cycles each, paired TRBV1-TRBV30 forward primers with a C-beta reverse primer. TCRdb independently ran MiXCR on the multiplex PCR reads; one entry per CDR3 protein. The data show 50,000 to 70,000 distinct CDR3 sequences, with 60% to 85% seen just once and roughly three fifths held by the top ten. Overall study findings and caveats: Blood fell significantly below tumors in its top-250-clone fraction (p = 0.039).

This CDR3 spans 14 amino acids. Germline V gene lookup returns CDR1 MGHRA and CDR2 YSYEKL. V is TRBV4-1 and J is TRBJ2-3; possible D gene TRBD1, 7 bases. The sequenced sample consisted of liver tumor tissue from sampling region 2. This sample's subset: tumor region T2, inferior pole. This clonotype was sampled from a middle-aged man with primary liver carcinoma and hepatitis B virus infection. The CDR3: CTSSRDREPNTLYF. The CDR3 nucleotides are TGCACTAGCAGCCGAGACAGGGAGCCAAATACGCTGTATTTT.